The clone carrying this T cell receptor (beta chain) was observed at least ten times. Its antigen is unidentified. The sample is drawn from a study of identical twins. Study results and limitations: For cord blood, abundant beta clonotypes had fewer insertions, unlike memory repertoires, which showed none.

TCRdb re-called the 5' RACE reads through MiXCR, storing one row per CDR3 protein. This table has 200,000 or so distinct CDR3 sequences, around 8% appearing once. Separately, the same data were catalogued under a study of yellow fever vaccine responses in identical twins.

The sequenced material came from memory (CD45RO+) T cells sorted from blood. The TCR was taken from a young woman in good health.

CDR3 coding DNA: TGCGCCAGCAGCCAAGTGGGAAGAGATTACAATGAGCAGTTCTTC. It codes for CASSQVGRDYNEQFF. This chain joins TRBV4-3 and TRBJ2-1; no clear D. Trimming left V 1 base short and J 4 bases short, with 11 bases between. CDR1 is LGHNA, CDR2 YSLEER, per germline. The CDR3 covers 15 residues.